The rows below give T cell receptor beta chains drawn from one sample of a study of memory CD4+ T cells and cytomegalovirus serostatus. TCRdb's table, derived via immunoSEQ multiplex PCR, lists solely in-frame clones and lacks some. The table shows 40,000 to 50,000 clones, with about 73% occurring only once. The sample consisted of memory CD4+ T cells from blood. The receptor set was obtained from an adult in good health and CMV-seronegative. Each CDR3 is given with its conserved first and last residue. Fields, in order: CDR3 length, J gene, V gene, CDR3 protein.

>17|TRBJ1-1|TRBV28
CASTERLGGGRGTEAFF
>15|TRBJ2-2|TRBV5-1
CASSPGTANTGELFF
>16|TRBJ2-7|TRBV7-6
CASSPRGDRGSYEQYF
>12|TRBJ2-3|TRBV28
CASRQATDTQYF
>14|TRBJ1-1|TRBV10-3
CATSGQGMNTEAFF
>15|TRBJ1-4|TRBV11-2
CASSPKTGLYEKLFF
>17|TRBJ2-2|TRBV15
CATSRGGGAFSGGELFF
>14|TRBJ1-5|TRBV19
CASSWGAGNQPQHF
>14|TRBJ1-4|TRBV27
CASSTTGGYEKLFF
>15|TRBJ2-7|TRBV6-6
CASTTGQGLSYEQYF
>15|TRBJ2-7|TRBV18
CASSPETSGAYEQYF
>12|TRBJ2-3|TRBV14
CASSPFTDTQYF
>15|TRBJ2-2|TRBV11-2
CASSTRQGRTGELFF
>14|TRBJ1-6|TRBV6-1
CASSVQGALGALHF
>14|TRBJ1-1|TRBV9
CASSVRVSNTEAFF
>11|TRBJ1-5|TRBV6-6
CASSQNQPQHF
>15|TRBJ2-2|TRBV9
CASSASGGDTGELFF
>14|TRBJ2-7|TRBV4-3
CASSQAQQVTEQYF
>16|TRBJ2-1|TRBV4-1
CASSLVVRGYDNEQFF
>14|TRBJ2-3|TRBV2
CASSRQRGDDTQYF
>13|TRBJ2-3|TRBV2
CASSLMPRDTQYF
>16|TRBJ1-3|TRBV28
CASSLGVRGLGNTIYF
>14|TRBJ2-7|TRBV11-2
CASSLAEASYEQYF
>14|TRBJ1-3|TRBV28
CASSPPMSGNTIYF
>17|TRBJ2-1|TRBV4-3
CASSQDMRRSSYNEQFF
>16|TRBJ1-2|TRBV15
CATSKTKTGENYGYTF
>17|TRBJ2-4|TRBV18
CASSPGGGGLAKNIQYF
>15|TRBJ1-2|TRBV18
CASSPGQGHDYGYTF
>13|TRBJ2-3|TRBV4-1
CASSQTFSDTQYF
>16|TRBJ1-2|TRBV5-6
CASSWQSRDRHYGYTF
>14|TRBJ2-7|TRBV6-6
CASSYRQGESEQYF
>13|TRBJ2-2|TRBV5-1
CASSLVPSGELFF
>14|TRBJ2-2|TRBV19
CASGQGSNTGELFF
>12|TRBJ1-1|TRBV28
CASIRGDVPAFF
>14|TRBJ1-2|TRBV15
CATSRDRTAFGYTF
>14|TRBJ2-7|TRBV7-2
CASSLIGGAYEQYF
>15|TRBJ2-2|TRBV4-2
CASSQETENTGELFF
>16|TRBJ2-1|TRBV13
CASSPGLAGSYNEQFF
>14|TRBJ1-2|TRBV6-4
CASSDSPSNYGYTF
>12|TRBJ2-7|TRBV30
CASQTVSYEQYF
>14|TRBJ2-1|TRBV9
CASSVGGPINEQFF